The clone carrying this TCR beta chain was observed a few times. The sample originates from a study of STAT5B mutations in CD4+ large granular lymphocyte leukemia. Sequencing used immunoSEQ multiplex PCR; TCRdb keeps in-frame clones, though not all of them. The data contain approximately 30,000 clones, less than 85% of them singletons. Germline V CDR1 and CDR2: MGHRA, YSYEKL. This CDR3 has 17 residues. Deletions cut 0 bases from V and 0 bases from J, with 12 bases between. The sequencing input was CD4+ T cells from blood buffy coats. The chain carries TRBV4-1 and TRBJ1-5; D gene uncertain. This receptor was taken from a human donor in good health. This CDR3 is CASSQEVGGYSNQPQHF. In DNA, the CDR3 is TGCGCCAGCAGCCAAGAGGTTGGAGGGTATAGCAATCAGCCCCAGCATTTT.